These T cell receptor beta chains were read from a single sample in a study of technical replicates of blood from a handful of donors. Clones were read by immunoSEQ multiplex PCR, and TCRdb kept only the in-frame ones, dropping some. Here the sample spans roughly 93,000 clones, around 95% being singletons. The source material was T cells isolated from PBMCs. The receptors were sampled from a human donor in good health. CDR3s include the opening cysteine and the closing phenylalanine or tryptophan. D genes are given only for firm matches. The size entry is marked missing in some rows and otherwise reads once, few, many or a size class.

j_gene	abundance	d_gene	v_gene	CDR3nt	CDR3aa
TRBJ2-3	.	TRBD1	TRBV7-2	TGTGCCAGCAGCTTAGCAACAGGGGGCACAGATACGCAGTATTTT	CASSLATGGTDTQYF
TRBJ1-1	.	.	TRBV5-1	TGCGCCAGCAGCTTGGTCCCAGGGAACACTGAAGCTTTCTTT	CASSLVPGNTEAFF
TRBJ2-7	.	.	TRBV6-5	TGTGCCAGCAGTTACTCGAGGTTTTTTTTCGAGCAGTACTTC	CASSYSRFFFEQYF
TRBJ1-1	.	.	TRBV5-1	TGCGCCAGCAGCTACCGCGGGGGCACTGAAGCTTTCTTT	CASSYRGGTEAFF
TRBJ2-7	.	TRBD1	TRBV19	TGTGCCAGTAGCAGTGGGACAGGACCATCCTACGAGCAGTACTTC	CASSSGTGPSYEQYF
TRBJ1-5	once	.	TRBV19	TGTGCCAGTGTCACTTTGGGGGGAGATCAGCCCCAGCATTTT	CASVTLGGDQPQHF
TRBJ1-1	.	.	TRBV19	TGTGCCAGTAGTATTTCCAGGGGCCTGGCGAACACTGAAGCTTTCTTT	CASSISRGLANTEAFF
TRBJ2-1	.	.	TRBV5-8	TGTGCCAGCAGCTTGGACGAGGGAGGTATGAATGAGCAGTTCTTC	CASSLDEGGMNEQFF
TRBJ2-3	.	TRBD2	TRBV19	TGTGCCAGTAGTATCGGGGGGGACTCAGATACGCAGTATTTT	CASSIGGDSDTQYF
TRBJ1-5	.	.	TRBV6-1	TGTGCCAGCATTCAGGGAAATCAGCCCCAGCATTTT	CASIQGNQPQHF
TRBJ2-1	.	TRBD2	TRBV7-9	TGTGCCAGCAGCTGGCCGGGGGGGCTGAGGAATGAGCAGTTCTTC	CASSWPGGLRNEQFF
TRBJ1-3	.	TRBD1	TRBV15	TGTGCCACCAGCACAGGGGGCGTTGGAAACACCATATATTTT	CATSTGGVGNTIYF
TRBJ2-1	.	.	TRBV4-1	TGCGCCAGCAGCCAAGAATACGGGCGGGGGCCTTACAATGAGCAGTTCTTC	CASSQEYGRGPYNEQFF
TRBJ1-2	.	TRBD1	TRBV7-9	TGTGCCAGCAGCTTAGAAGGGACAGACTATGGCTACACCTTC	CASSLEGTDYGYTF
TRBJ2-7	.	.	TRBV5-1	TGCGCCAGCAGCTCCGGGATCCACTACGAGCAGTACTTC	CASSSGIHYEQYF
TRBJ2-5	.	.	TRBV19	TGTGCCAGTAGTATTAGAGGGGGATTCCAAGAGACCCAGTACTTC	CASSIRGGFQETQYF
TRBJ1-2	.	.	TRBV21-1	TGTGCCAGCAGCAAAAACAGGGGAGAGGACTATGGCTACACCTTC	CASSKNRGEDYGYTF
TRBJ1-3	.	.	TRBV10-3	TGTGCCATCAGCAGCGAATCTGGAAACACCATATATTTT	CAISSESGNTIYF
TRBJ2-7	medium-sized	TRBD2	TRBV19	TGTGCCAGTAGTACCGCAGCGGGACGAACCTACGAGCAGTACTTC	CASSTAAGRTYEQYF
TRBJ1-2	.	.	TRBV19	TGTGCCAGTAGGCCAATTGATTCGCAGGGCGACTATGGCTACACCTTC	CASRPIDSQGDYGYTF
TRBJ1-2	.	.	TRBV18	TGTGCCAGCTCACCCGACGGAGCTCTAGATGGCTACACCTTC	CASSPDGALDGYTF
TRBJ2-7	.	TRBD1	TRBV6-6	TGTGCCAGCAGAAATACAGGGGCTCCGAGCTCCTACGAGCAGTACTTC	CASRNTGAPSSYEQYF
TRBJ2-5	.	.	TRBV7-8	TGTGCCAGCAGCTTAGCGGCCAGGGTACAGCAAGAGACCCAGTACTTC	CASSLAARVQQETQYF
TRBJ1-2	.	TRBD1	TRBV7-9	TGTGCCAGCAGCTACCTACAGGGGGACTATGGCTACACCTTC	CASSYLQGDYGYTF
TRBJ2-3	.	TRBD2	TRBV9	TGTGCCAGCAGCACAGGACTAGCGGGGGCCAAAGATACGCAGTATTTT	CASSTGLAGAKDTQYF
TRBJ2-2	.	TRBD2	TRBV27	TGTGCCAGCAGGACTAGCGGGGGGTCCCCCGGGGAGCTGTTTTTT	CASRTSGGSPGELFF
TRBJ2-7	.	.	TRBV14	TGTGCCAGCAGCGAAGCGGGACACTACGAGCAGTACTTC	CASSEAGHYEQYF
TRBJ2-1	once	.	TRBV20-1	TGCAGTGCTAGAGTTGTAAATGAGCAGTTCTTC	CSARVVNEQFF
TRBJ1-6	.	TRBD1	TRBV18	TGTGCCAGCTCACTTGGACAGGGGGGTAATTCACCCCTCCACTTT	CASSLGQGGNSPLHF
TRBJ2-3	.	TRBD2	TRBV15	TGTGCCACCAGCCATGGGACTAACGTTAGCCTACGTGCGCAGTATTTT	CATSHGTNVSLRAQYF
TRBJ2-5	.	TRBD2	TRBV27	TGTGCCAGCTGCCCCAGACTAGCGGGGGGGCAGGTCCAAGAGACCCAGTACTTC	CASCPRLAGGQVQETQYF